The 8 T cell receptor beta chains presented below share a single source sample, sequenced in a study of early T cells in non-severe SARS-CoV-2 infection (dated by TCRdb to the early 2020s). The receptor library was made with 5' RACE. The sequencing machine was a NextSeq 500. TCRdb trimmed public reads at Q25 via fastp, called clones via MiXCR and kept in-frame beta chains. Every entry covers one CDR3 protein and lists the most common genes and DNA from its rows. This sample comprises over 30,000 distinct CDR3 sequences, roughly 6% of them detected only once. The ten largest clones take up more than 6.5% of the sample. The sequenced sample was whole blood. These receptor sequences come from an adult who was a healthcare worker with PCR-confirmed SARS-CoV-2 infection or an uninfected control (not recorded which).

The chain is built from TRBV7-2 and TRBJ1-2; 7 bases match TRBD1. CDR1 and CDR2 from the germline V gene are SGHTA and FQGNSA. The CDR3 sequence is 14 residues long. V was pared by 7 bases and J by 4 bases, with 9 bases of the junction left unmatched. The CDR3 loop reads CASTISRDSYGYTF. CDR3 DNA sequence: TGTGCCAGCACCATAAGCCGGGACAGCTATGGCTACACCTTC.

This clonotype was counted many times. V is TRBV3-1 and J is TRBJ2-7; D remains ambiguous. Germline V gives CDR1 LGHDT, CDR2 YNNKEL (reference sequence). CDR3 size: 15 residues. Trimming stripped 2 bases from V and 0 bases from J, with 11 bases between. CDR3 region: CASSQNWKTSYEQYF. The CDR3, as DNA: TGTGCCAGCAGCCAAAACTGGAAGACCTCCTACGAGCAGTACTTC.

In this sample, this clonotype turned up many times. This chain links TRBV18 with TRBJ2-6, with D unclear. Trimming took 1 base from V and 0 from J, leaving 10 bases between them. The CDR3 is 17 residues long. Germline V CDR1 and CDR2: KGHSH, LQKENI. CDR3 nucleotides: TGTGCCAGCTCACCACTTCATCAGGCCTCTGGGGCCAACGTCCTGACTTTC. Translating it yields CASSPLHQASGANVLTF.

This clonotype was picked up a small number of times. This chain joins TRBV7-9 and TRBJ2-3; D not certain. This CDR3 comprises 15 residues. Trimming left V 5 bases short and J 1 base short, with 13 bases between. Germline V gene lookup returns CDR1 SEHNR and CDR2 FQNEAQ (reference sequence). The CDR3 sequence is CASSTRGVGTDTQYF. The CDR3 bases are TGTGCCAGCAGCACACGTGGGGTGGGCACAGATACGCAGTATTTT.

The chain carries TRBV6-6 and TRBJ1-2; D gene uncertain. Germline values: CDR1 MNHNY, CDR2 SVGAGI (reference sequence). V lost 7 bases, J lost 0 bases, and 6 bases lay in between. CDR3 length: 12 residues. CDR3 protein: CASTQANYGYTF. The CDR3 nucleotides are TGTGCCAGCACCCAGGCTAACTATGGCTACACCTTC.

This clonotype was seen repeatedly, ten times or more. V and J are TRBV28 and TRBJ1-2; D gene ambiguous. Per the germline V gene, CDR1 is MDHEN and CDR2 is SYDVKM. Trimming shortened V by 4 bases and J by 4 bases, and 7 bases separated the two germline ends. The CDR3 covers 12 residues. The DNA of the CDR3 is TGTGCCAGCAGTTCAGAGGTCTATGGCTACACCTTC. Translated, it gives CASSSEVYGYTF.

This clonotype was counted many times. The chain is built from TRBV6-6 and TRBJ2-1, with D possibly TRBD2 on 6 matching bases. Germline V gene lookup returns CDR1 MNHNY and CDR2 SVGAGI (reference sequence). V was trimmed by 1 base and J by 5 bases, leaving 9 bases between them. This CDR3 comprises 14 residues. CDR3 in amino acids: CASSYLRRDNEQFF. Here the CDR3 DNA reads TGTGCCAGCAGTTACTTGAGGAGGGACAATGAGCAGTTCTTC.

This clonotype was observed at least ten times. The J gene is TRBJ1-2, the V gene TRBV19; D ambiguous. The CDR3 loop spans 13 amino acids. Germline V gene data show CDR1 as LNHDA and CDR2 as SQIVND (reference sequence). V dropped 3 bases and J dropped 7 bases, with 12 bases sitting between them. For the CDR3, the DNA is TGTGCCAGTAGTATTGGAAGGGCCGGTGGCTACACCTTC. Protein product: CASSIGRAGGYTF.